The rows below give T cell receptor beta chains drawn from one sample of a study of T-cell memory formation after mild COVID-19. TCRdb reanalysed the 5' RACE reads using MiXCR and keeps one entry per CDR3 protein. Here the sample spans under 450,000 distinct CDR3 sequences, 20% being singletons. The sequencing input was PBMCs or a T cell subset sorted from them (not recorded which). The receptors here all came from a man younger than 35 who had mild COVID-19 (a few samples of this study predate the infection). Cell type and time point are not known. The CDR3 runs from the conserved cysteine through the conserved F or W. The D gene is left open where the match is weak. Only part of the rows carry a size: once, few, many, or a class if the clone is expanded.

CASWGPGQGPYEQYF TGTGCCAGCTGGGGGCCGGGACAGGGACCCTACGAGCAGTACTTC TRBJ2-7 TRBD1 . TRBV7-9
CASSAAGGGTDTQYF TGCGCCAGCAGTGCAGCGGGGGGCGGCACAGATACGCAGTATTTT TRBJ2-3 TRBD2 few TRBV4-3
CSAGRRGSPYSYGYTF TGCAGTGCTGGACGGAGAGGGTCTCCCTATTCCTATGGCTACACCTTC TRBJ1-2 . . TRBV20-1
CATSDEQGAGELFF TGTGCCACCAGTGATGAACAGGGCGCCGGGGAGCTGTTTTTT TRBJ2-2 . few TRBV24-1
CASRDPSQRSFF TGTGCCAGCAGGGACCCCTCCCAACGCAGTTTTTTT TRBJ1-4 . . TRBV28
CASRYHENTGELFF TGTGCCAGCCGGTACCATGAGAACACCGGGGAGCTGTTTTTT TRBJ2-2 . many TRBV6-2/TRBV6-3
CASSFGTGTTGELFF TGTGCCAGCAGCTTCGGGACAGGGACTACCGGGGAGCTGTTTTTT TRBJ2-2 TRBD1 many TRBV7-2
CSVGQIQETQYF TGCAGCGTTGGTCAGATCCAAGAGACCCAGTACTTC TRBJ2-5 . . TRBV29-1
CASSPLEGSSYNSPLHF TGTGCCAGCAGTCCCCTCGAGGGGAGCTCCTATAATTCACCCCTCCACTTT TRBJ1-6 . few TRBV6-5
CASSYTLALGTQYF TGTGCCAGCAGTTACACTTTGGCTTTGGGAACCCAGTACTTC TRBJ2-5 . few TRBV6-5